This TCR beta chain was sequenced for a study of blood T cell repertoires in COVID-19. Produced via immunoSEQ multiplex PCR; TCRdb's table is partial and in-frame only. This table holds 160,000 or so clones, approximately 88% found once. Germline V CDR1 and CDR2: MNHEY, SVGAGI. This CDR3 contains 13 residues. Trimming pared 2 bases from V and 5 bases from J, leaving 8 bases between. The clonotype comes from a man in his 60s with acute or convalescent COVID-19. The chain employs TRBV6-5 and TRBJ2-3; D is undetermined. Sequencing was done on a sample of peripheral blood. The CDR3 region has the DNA TGTGCCAGCAGTTACCAGGTTGGAGATACGCAGTATTTT. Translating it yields CASSYQVGDTQYF.